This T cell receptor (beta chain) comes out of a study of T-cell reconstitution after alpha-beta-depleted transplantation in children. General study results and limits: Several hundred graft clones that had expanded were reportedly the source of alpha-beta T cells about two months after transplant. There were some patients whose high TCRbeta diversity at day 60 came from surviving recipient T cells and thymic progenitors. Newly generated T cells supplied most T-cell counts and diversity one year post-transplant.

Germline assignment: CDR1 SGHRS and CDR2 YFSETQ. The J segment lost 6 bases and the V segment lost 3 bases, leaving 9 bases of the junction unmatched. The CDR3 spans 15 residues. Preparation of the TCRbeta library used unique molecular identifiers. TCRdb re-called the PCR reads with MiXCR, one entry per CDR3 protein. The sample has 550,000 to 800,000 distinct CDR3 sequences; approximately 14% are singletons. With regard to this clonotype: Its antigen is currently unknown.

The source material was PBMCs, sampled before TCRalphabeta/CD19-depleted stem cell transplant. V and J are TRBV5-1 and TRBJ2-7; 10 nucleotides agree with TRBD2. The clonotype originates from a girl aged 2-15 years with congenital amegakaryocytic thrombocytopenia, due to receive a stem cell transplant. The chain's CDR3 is CASSSEPSGRGEQYF. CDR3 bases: TGCGCCAGCAGCTCGGAGCCTAGCGGGAGAGGCGAGCAGTACTTC.